These 17 T cell receptor beta chains originate from one sample sequenced in a study of T cells in Graves' hyperthyroidism and ophthalmopathy. Researchers took RNA transcripts and amplified the TCR beta CDR3 regions from them. Using the HTBI primer set, a first-round RT-PCR was run on the TCR CDR3. TCRdb called the multiplex PCR reads again in MiXCR, with one record for every CDR3 protein. Of about 210,000 distinct CDR3 sequences detected, about 16% appear once; the ten largest clones hold around 47%. The sample taken for sequencing was blood. These receptors all stem from a man between 35 and 55 years old with Graves' hyperthyroidism.

This clonotype was seen ten or more times. The chain uses TRBV28 and TRBJ1-5; TRBD1 is a possible D gene (6 bases). The germline V gene has CDR1 MDHEN and CDR2 SYDVKM. V lost 6 bases to trimming and J lost 5 bases, with 17 bases between them. The CDR3 runs to 15 residues. The CDR3 nucleotides read TGTGCCAGCAGCCGTCTGACAGGTATCCATCAGCCCCAGCATTTT. This sequence encodes CASSRLTGIHQPQHF.

This clonotype was seen repeatedly, ten times or more. This rearrangement joins TRBV7-3 to TRBJ2-1, with D tentatively TRBD1 (5 bases). V lost 5 bases and J lost 7, with 12 bases in between. Germline CDR1 SGHTA, CDR2 FQGTGA. This CDR3 spans 13 amino acids. The CDR3 reads CASSPDSANEQFF. CDR3 DNA: TGTGCCAGCAGCCCCGACAGTGCTAATGAGCAGTTCTTC.

This clonotype was observed at least ten times. The chain recombines TRBV7-9 with TRBJ2-4, with D perhaps matching TRBD1 (6 bases). Per the germline V gene, CDR1 is SEHNR and CDR2 is FQNEAQ (reference sequence). The V end was cut by 4 bases, the J end by 0 bases, with 13 bases between. The CDR3 extends over 16 amino acids. CDR3 bases: TGTGCCAGCAGCTCCGACAGGAACCTAGCCAAAAACATTCAGTACTTC. It yields the protein CASSSDRNLAKNIQYF.

Remarks on this clonotype: A much larger clone lies a single base off, so this may be a read error. The rearrangement uses TRBV29-1 and TRBJ1-1; D may be TRBD1 (5 bases). Germline lookup yields CDR1 SQVTM and CDR2 ANQGSEA. V lost 8 bases and J lost 8, with 18 bases in between. The CDR3 has 12 residues. The CDR3 DNA follows: TGCAGCCCTCGTAGCTGGGACGCGGAAGCTTTCTTT. Its protein product is CSPRSWDAEAFF.

This clonotype came up many times. CDR3 protein: CASSEERETQYF. The CDR3 nucleotides are TGTGCCAGCAGTGAAGAGCGGGAGACCCAGTACTTC. V and J are TRBV2 and TRBJ2-5, with a possible D match to TRBD2 (5 bases). Trimming cost V 1 base and J 5 bases, with 5 bases left between them. CDR1 and CDR2 (germline): SNHLY, FYNNEI. This CDR3 is built from 12 residues.

This clonotype was seen repeatedly, ten times or more. The chain has TRBV7-8 and TRBJ2-1, with D tentatively TRBD2 (6 bases). Trimming cost V 1 base and J 7 bases, with 14 bases left between them. The CDR3 runs 15 residues. Germline CDR1 SGHVS, CDR2 FQNEAQ. The DNA of the CDR3 is TGTGCCAGCAGCTTAGAGCGGGTCTCTTTTAATGAGCAGTTCTTC. Translation gives CASSLERVSFNEQFF.

This clonotype was detected a few times. The rearrangement joins TRBV6-2 or TRBV6-3 to TRBJ2-5; D possibly corresponds to TRBD1 (6 bases). The CDR3 loop spans 13 amino acids. Germline CDR1 MNHEY, CDR2 SVGEGT. Trimming shortened V by 5 bases and J by 2 bases, and 9 bases separated the two germline ends. Here the CDR3 DNA reads TGTGCCAGCAGTGGGGACACACAAGAGACCCAGTACTTC. It codes for CASSGDTQETQYF.

This clonotype was recorded at least ten times. This rearrangement joins TRBV12-3 or TRBV12-4 to TRBJ2-3, with 9 bases matching TRBD2. The CDR3 is 21 residues long. Losses at the gene ends were 4 bases for V and 2 bases for J; bases not matched to a gene: 22. The CDR3 protein is CASSSISAGGTRGTDTDTQYF. CDR3 nucleotide sequence: TGTGCCAGCAGTTCGATATCAGCGGGGGGTACACGGGGCACGGACACAGATACGCAGTATTTT.

This clonotype has a count of ten or more. The chain couples TRBV3-1 to TRBJ2-7, with D uncertain. CDR1 and CDR2 (germline): LGHDT, YNNKEL (reference sequence). The V and J ends lost 0 bases and 2 bases respectively, with 14 bases between them. CDR3 size: 16 residues. The CDR3 DNA sequence: TGTGCCAGCAGCCAAGATCTCGGCGGCAGGCCCTACGAGCAGTACTTC. It yields the protein CASSQDLGGRPYEQYF.

In its sample, this clonotype was seen many times. This chain uses TRBV11-2 with TRBJ2-7; D may be TRBD2 (5 bases). V was pared by 1 base and J by 7 bases, with 8 bases between. Germline assignment: CDR1 SGHAT and CDR2 FQNNGV. This CDR3 has 12 amino acids. The CDR3 region has the DNA TGTGCCAGCAGCTTAGGCGGGCCAGAGCAGTACTTC. This gives the protein CASSLGGPEQYF.

In regard to this clonotype: Just one base apart from a much larger clone, this may be a read error. The genes are TRBV29-1 and TRBJ1-1, with TRBD1 identical over 8 bases. The CDR3 has 12 amino acids. Germline V gene sequence: CDR1 SQVTM, CDR2 ANQGSEA. The CDR3 sequence: CGVLQGATEAFF. In DNA, the CDR3 is TGCGGCGTTCTCCAGGGGGCCACTGAAGCTTTCTTT.

Comment on this clonotype: At one end the junction does not follow the germline gene, possibly because of a read error. The chain carries TRBV2 and TRBJ1-1; D not resolved. Looked up from germline, CDR1 is SNHLY and CDR2 is FYNNEI. This CDR3 comprises 15 residues. The CDR3 sequence is CASSQEGSRNTEAFF. The CDR3 region has the DNA TGCGCCAGCAGCCAAGAAGGGAGCAGGAACACTGAAGCTTTCTTT.

This clonotype has only a few counts. V gene TRBV6-1 combines with J gene TRBJ2-7; D is ambiguous. The germline V gene encodes CDR1 MNHNS and CDR2 SASEGT. V was pared by 7 bases and J by 1 base, with 11 bases between. This CDR3 region has 13 residues. Here the CDR3 DNA reads TGTGCCAGCACCCTAGGGCCATCCTACGAGCAGTACTTC. It yields the protein CASTLGPSYEQYF.

The J gene is TRBJ2-3, the V gene TRBV28, with 8 bases that match TRBD1. Germline values: CDR1 MDHEN, CDR2 SYDVKM. V was clipped by 4 bases and J by 5 bases; unmatched bases: 11. The CDR3 has 16 amino acids. CDR3 DNA sequence: TGTGCCAGCAGTTCACCCGGGACAGGTCCCTTAGATACGCAGTATTTT. This codes for CASSSPGTGPLDTQYF.

The J gene is TRBJ2-7, the V gene TRBV12-3 or TRBV12-4; D may be TRBD1 or TRBD2 (5 bases each). The CDR3 covers 15 residues. Trimming removed 6 bases from V and 3 bases from J, with 18 bases in between. CDR3 DNA sequence: TGTGCCAGCAGCCATGGACGGGACGAGCTCTACGAGCAGTACTTC. It is translated as CASSHGRDELYEQYF.

The chain couples TRBV7-2 to TRBJ2-1, with D possibly TRBD2 on 6 matching bases. Trimming removed 5 bases at V and 3 bases at J, with 14 bases between. The CDR3 is 15 residues long. Germline-derived CDR1 and CDR2 are SGHTA and FQGNSA. CDR3 in DNA: TGTGCCAGCAGCCAACAAGCGGACTACTACAATGAGCAGTTCTTC. It translates to CASSQQADYYNEQFF.

The sample holds a few counts of this clonotype. V and J are TRBV7-6 and TRBJ2-3; 7 bases agree with TRBD2. V shed 7 bases and J 1 base; nucleotides not matched to a gene: 5. The CDR3 length is 14 residues. Per the germline V gene, CDR1 is SGHVS and CDR2 is FNYEAQ. The CDR3 here is CASNLRGGTDTQYF. The DNA for the CDR3 is TGTGCCAGCAACCTACGGGGGGGCACAGATACGCAGTATTTT.